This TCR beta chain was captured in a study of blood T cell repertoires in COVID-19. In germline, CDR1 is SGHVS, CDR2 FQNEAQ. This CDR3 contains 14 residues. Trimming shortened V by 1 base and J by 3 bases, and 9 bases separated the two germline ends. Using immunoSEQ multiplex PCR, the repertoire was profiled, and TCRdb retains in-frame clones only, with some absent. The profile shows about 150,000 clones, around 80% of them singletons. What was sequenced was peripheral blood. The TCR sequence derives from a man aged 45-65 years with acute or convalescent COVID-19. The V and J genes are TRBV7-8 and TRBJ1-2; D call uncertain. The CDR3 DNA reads TGTGCCAGCAGCTTAGGGTTGAGGGACTATGGCTACACCTTC. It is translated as CASSLGLRDYGYTF.